This is a list of T cell receptor beta chains from one sample in a study of T cell repertoires in cytomegalovirus infection. Their cognate antigens are unknown. Each CDR3 protein is one row after TCRdb ran MiXCR on the reads. The repertoire holds approximately 730,000 distinct CDR3 sequences, with just under 30% as singletons. Source: cultured CD8+ T cells from PBMCs, taken from culture after CMV antigen stimulation. The receptors derive from a human donor in good health (CMV status not recorded). Some clones in this sample may be carry-over from other donors' samples. Each CDR3 is given with its conserved first and last residue. A D gene is named only where the DNA matches it firmly. Where a row states a size, it is once, few, many or the class of an expanded clone; other rows omit it.

TRBJ2-4 | - | TRBV7-4 | - | TGTGCCAGCACCCCAGAGGGCAAAAACATTCAGTACTTC | CASTPEGKNIQYF
TRBJ1-1 | many | TRBV4-2 | TRBD1 | TGTGCCAGCAGCCAAGACCTCGACAGGGACACTGAAGCTTTCTTT | CASSQDLDRDTEAFF
TRBJ2-1 | - | TRBV18 | - | TGTGCCAGCTCACCTGAGCCGGGACCCGTCTACAATGAGCAGTTCTTC | CASSPEPGPVYNEQFF
TRBJ1-5 | - | TRBV5-1 | - | TGCGCCAGCAGCCCGGACCTGGCTTCAAATCAGCCCCAGCATTTT | CASSPDLASNQPQHF
TRBJ1-3 | many | TRBV7-2 | - | TGTGCCAGCACCTACCCGGGAAACACCATATATTTT | CASTYPGNTIYF
TRBJ1-2 | - | TRBV6-2/TRBV6-3 | - | TGTGCCAGCGACAGCCCTAAGGACTATGGCTACACCTTC | CASDSPKDYGYTF
TRBJ1-5 | - | TRBV6-8 | TRBD1 | TGTGCCAGCAGTTACGTCCAGGGGGAGCCCCAGCATTTT | CASSYVQGEPQHF
TRBJ2-1 | - | TRBV29-1 | - | TGCAGCGTTGATCCATCTGCCATAGACAATGAGCAGTTCTTC | CSVDPSAIDNEQFF
TRBJ2-1 | many | TRBV11-2 | - | TGTGCCAGCAGCTTAGCTCCGGGTCCCCCGGACAATGAGCAGTTCTTC | CASSLAPGPPDNEQFF
TRBJ2-2 | - | TRBV7-3 | - | TGTGCCAGCAGCTCCCTACGGGGGTGGCAGGACACCGGGGAGCTGTTTTTT | CASSSLRGWQDTGELFF
TRBJ2-3 | many | TRBV7-2 | TRBD2 | TGTGCCAGCAGCTTAGTAGCGGGGGGGGCGGGCACAGATACGCAGTATTTT | CASSLVAGGAGTDTQYF
TRBJ1-1 | few | TRBV6-2/TRBV6-3 | TRBD1 | TGTGCCACAGGCGACCAGGGGGCTGTGAACACTGAAGCTTTCTTT | CATGDQGAVNTEAFF
TRBJ1-2 | few | TRBV7-9 | - | TGTGCCAGCAGCCCCGGCAGGCCCTCATCCAGAGAGGGTGGCTACACCTTC | CASSPGRPSSREGGYTF
TRBJ2-1 | - | TRBV6-1 | TRBD2 | TGTGCCAGCAGTGAGCGAGCGGGGGGCCGCTACAATGAGCAGTTCTTC | CASSERAGGRYNEQFF
TRBJ2-2 | - | TRBV27 | TRBD1 | TGTGCCAGCAGTCCGCGGACAGGGACCTACCGAGACACCGGGGAGCTGTTTTTT | CASSPRTGTYRDTGELFF
TRBJ2-2 | - | TRBV27 | - | TGTGCCAGCAGTCCCGGAGGAAAGCCCGGGGAGCTGTTTTTT | CASSPGGKPGELFF
TRBJ2-3 | many | TRBV7-6 | - | TGTGCCAGCAGCTTGGTCGCCGACCACAGCACAGATACGCAGTATTTT | CASSLVADHSTDTQYF
TRBJ2-1 | - | TRBV5-1 | - | TGCGCCAGCAGCTTGGAAGAGGGGGGTCTGTTCTTC | CASSLEEGGLFF
TRBJ2-7 | many | TRBV7-9 | - | TGTGCCAGCAGTGGGGCACAAGATTACGACAGACCCTACGAGCAGTACTTC | CASSGAQDYDRPYEQYF
TRBJ2-2 | few | TRBV12-3/TRBV12-4 | - | TGTGCCAGCAGTTTAGGAGGGAATCCCGGGGAGCTGTTTTTT | CASSLGGNPGELFF
TRBJ1-2 | few | TRBV6-1 | - | TGTGCCAGCAGTGAAGGAGAGGGCTACACCTTC | CASSEGEGYTF
TRBJ2-7 | - | TRBV12-3/TRBV12-4 | - | TGTGCCAGCAGTTTAGGGGGGCCATCTGCTTGGGAGCAGTACTTC | CASSLGGPSAWEQYF
TRBJ2-7 | - | TRBV2 | - | TGTGCCAGCAGTGAATCCGCCGTTTCCCTCCACGAGCAGTACTTC | CASSESAVSLHEQYF
TRBJ2-3 | - | TRBV7-6 | - | TGTGCCAGCAGCCCTTTGGCGGGGTTGGGCACAGATACGCAGTATTTT | CASSPLAGLGTDTQYF
TRBJ1-1 | once | TRBV4-1 | TRBD1 | TGCGCCAGCAGCCAAACCGACAGGGGCGACTGGACCACTGAAGCTTTCTTT | CASSQTDRGDWTTEAFF
TRBJ2-3 | - | TRBV7-3 | TRBD1 | TGTGCCAGCAGCCATTGGGACAGGGGCTCCACAGATACGCAGTATTTT | CASSHWDRGSTDTQYF
TRBJ2-3 | - | TRBV6-5 | - | TGTGCCAGCAGTGAATGGGGGGGGGGCCAAGACACAGATACGCAGTATTTT | CASSEWGGGQDTDTQYF
TRBJ1-1 | - | TRBV2 | - | TGTGCCAGGGCTTGGGGGGGGCGAACTGAAGCTTTCTTT | CARAWGGRTEAFF
TRBJ1-5 | once | TRBV9 | - | TGTGCCAGCAGCGTAGCTACCCGGGAGAGCAATCAGCCCCAGCATTTT | CASSVATRESNQPQHF
TRBJ1-1 | - | TRBV6-1 | - | TGTGCCAGCAGTGGACGGACAGAATTGAACACTGAAGCTTTCTTT | CASSGRTELNTEAFF
TRBJ2-1 | few | TRBV5-4 | - | TGTGCCAGCAGCTTGGTGGCGTCCTACAATGAGCAGTTCTTC | CASSLVASYNEQFF
TRBJ1-1 | few | TRBV2 | - | TGTGCCAGCAAGCTCCGGAGGGGGTACACTGAAGCTTTCTTT | CASKLRRGYTEAFF
TRBJ2-1 | - | TRBV5-6 | TRBD1 | TGTGCCAGCAGCTTGTATTCAGGGGGCTCCTACAATGAGCAGTTCTTC | CASSLYSGGSYNEQFF
TRBJ2-5 | - | TRBV7-9 | TRBD2 | TGTGCCAGCGAAGCGGGGGCTCTCCAAGAGACCCAGTACTTC | CASEAGALQETQYF
TRBJ2-5 | - | TRBV2 | - | TGTGCCACCCAGGGGGGCCCACAGCTGGAGACCCAGTACTTC | CATQGGPQLETQYF
TRBJ2-5 | - | TRBV12-3/TRBV12-4 | TRBD1 | TGTGCCAGCAGTGATCAGGGGGCTGAGACCCAGTACTTC | CASSDQGAETQYF
TRBJ1-1 | few | TRBV7-2 | - | TGTGCCAGCAGCGTTGTCCTGGTTACTTTCTTT | CASSVVLVTFF
TRBJ1-2 | many | TRBV19 | TRBD1 | TGTGCCAGTATGGGGACAGGGGACTATGGCTACACCTTC | CASMGTGDYGYTF
TRBJ1-5 | few | TRBV19 | - | TGTGCCAGTGCATACAGGGAGGATCAGCCCCAGCATTTT | CASAYREDQPQHF
TRBJ1-6 | - | TRBV27 | - | TGTGCCAGCAGTTGGGGGGGAAGCTATAATTCACCCCTCCACTTT | CASSWGGSYNSPLHF
TRBJ1-3 | few | TRBV7-9 | - | TGTGCCAGCAGCTTAGTTGCGCGGCCCTCTGGAAACACCATATATTTT | CASSLVARPSGNTIYF
TRBJ2-7 | many | TRBV6-1 | - | TGTGCCAGCAGTGATTACTGGACATCCGAGCAGTACTTC | CASSDYWTSEQYF
TRBJ1-1 | - | TRBV6-2/TRBV6-3 | - | TGTGCCAGCAGTTACTACCCGACAGGGAACACTGAAGCTTTCTTT | CASSYYPTGNTEAFF
TRBJ1-1 | - | TRBV29-1 | - | TGCAGCGTTGAAGAAGGAGGACAAGAAGCTTTCTTT | CSVEEGGQEAFF
TRBJ1-1 | few | TRBV20-1 | - | TGCAGTGCTAGAGATCTAGGCGGTGGGGACACTGAAGCTTTCTTT | CSARDLGGGDTEAFF
TRBJ2-2 | - | TRBV4-3 | - | TGCGCCAGCAGCCCTTCCCGGGGCGGGGAGCTGTTTTTT | CASSPSRGGELFF